This paragraph reports one T cell receptor beta chain. The antigen is unknown. The data stem from a study of T cell repertoires in cytomegalovirus infection. Findings and limits, study-wide: Summed public TCR beta family frequency identified CMV carriers bearing the relevant HLA.

TCRdb reprocessed the reads via MiXCR and lists one record per CDR3 protein. The data contain roughly 250,000 distinct CDR3 sequences, roughly 23% of them singletons. V was cut by 3 bases and J by 3 bases, with 11 bases left in between. The CDR3 covers 15 residues. Germline V CDR1 and CDR2: MGHRA, YSYEKL. This chain links TRBV4-1 with TRBJ2-2, with D tentatively TRBD1 (5 bases). The sample taken for sequencing was CD8+ T cells from PBMCs. The origin of this receptor is a human donor in good health (CMV status not recorded). Some clones in this sample may be carry-over from other donors' samples. The CDR3 nucleotides are TGCGCCAGCAGCCAGGGGCCAGGGTACACCGGGGAGCTGTTTTTT. Encoded protein: CASSQGPGYTGELFF.